The T cell receptor (beta chain) described here comes from a study of control samples from healthy donors and cancer patients. The repertoire was sequenced with immunoSEQ multiplex PCR; TCRdb's copy has only in-frame clones and lacks some. This table has some 120,000 clones, about 89% appearing once. Trimming removed 6 bases from V and 1 base from J; junction bases left unmatched: 10. In germline, CDR1 is MDHEN, CDR2 SYDVKM. The CDR3 is 16 amino acids. V and J are TRBV28 and TRBJ1-1, with 8 bases matching TRBD1. Material: blood. The receptor was derived from a man in his fifties or sixties in good health. CDR3 nucleotides: TGTGCCAGCAGGGGTACCGGGACAGGCCGGAACACTGAAGCTTTCTTT. Its protein product is CASRGTGTGRNTEAFF.